The 21 T cell receptor beta chains given below trace back to one sample, sequenced in a study of molecular identifiers for immune sequencing clone quantification. TCRdb redid the calling of the PCR reads with MiXCR, one entry per CDR3 protein. The data hold hundreds of thousands of distinct CDR3 sequences, with 20% observed a single time. Sequenced sample: naive CD8+ T cells from blood, with Jurkat cell RNA spiked in. Subset here: FACS-sorted CD8+CD4-CCR7+CD45RA+ naive T cells. These receptors were obtained from a human donor in good health. Some libraries in this study had Jurkat cell RNA spiked in.

This clonotype has only a few counts. Since a much larger clone is just one base distant, this may be a read error. The chain is built from TRBV5-3 and TRBJ1-1; unclear D gene. TRBV5-3 is an open reading frame, and its role is uncertain. This CDR3 spans 15 amino acids. In DNA form, the CDR3 reads TGTGCCAGCAGCTACGCGCGGGGTCTAAACACTGAAGCTTTCTTT. It yields the protein CASSYARGLNTEAFF.

This clonotype was counted many times. The chain carries TRBV28 and TRBJ1-5; maybe TRBD1 (5 bases). Trimming removed 5 bases from V and 3 bases from J, with 20 bases in between. CDR1 is MDHEN, CDR2 SYDVKM, per germline. CDR3 size: 17 residues. In DNA form, the CDR3 reads TGTGCCAGCAGTCCAACCACAGGTTGGGTAAACAATCAGCCCCAGCATTTT. Encoded protein: CASSPTTGWVNNQPQHF.

Remarks on this clonotype: A much more abundant neighbour one base away suggests this may be a read error. The rearrangement joins TRBV20-1 to TRBJ2-1; 8 bases line up with TRBD2. CDR3 length: 13 residues. Germline CDR1 and CDR2: DFQATT and SNEGSKA (reference sequence). The chain's CDR3 is CGGRREDNNEQFF. CDR3 coding DNA: TGCGGTGGTAGGCGGGAGGATAACAATGAGCAGTTCTTC.

This clonotype was observed a handful of times. The chain employs TRBV28 and TRBJ2-7; 8 bases are shared with TRBD2. CDR1 is MDHEN and CDR2 is SYDVKM in the germline V gene. The CDR3 sequence is 16 residues long. V was pared by 7 bases and J by 1 base, with 12 bases of the junction left unmatched. CDR3 coding DNA: TGTGCCAGCACCGGACAAGGCGGGAGGCGGTCCTACGAGCAGTACTTC. Encoded protein: CASTGQGGRRSYEQYF.

This clonotype was found many times. The CDR3 DNA sequence: TGCAGTGGGGAAGAGCTGGATTCCTACGAGCAGTACTTC. This sequence encodes CSGEELDSYEQYF. The chain uses TRBV20-1 and TRBJ2-7; D unclear. Germline CDR1 DFQATT, CDR2 SNEGSKA (reference sequence). V shed 7 bases and J shed 1 base, with 14 bases lying between them. The CDR3 runs to 13 residues.

Note on this clonotype: Compared with germline, one end of the junction differs, possibly owing to a read error. The genes are TRBV9 and TRBJ2-7; 8 bases are a match to TRBD2. Germline lookup yields CDR1 SGDLS and CDR2 YYNGEE. The CDR3 totals 14 residues. CDR3 sequence reads: CASSVSGLAEERYF. CDR3 nucleotide sequence: TGTGCCAGCAGCGTGAGTGGACTAGCAGAAGAGCGGTACTTC. Looking up the rest from reference TRBV9 and TRBJ2-7 gives the full variable domain: DSGVTQTPKHLITATGQRVTLRCSPRSGDLSVYWYQQSLDQGLQFLIQYYNGEERAKGNILERFSAQQFPDLHSELNLSSLELGDSALYFCASSVSGLAEERYFGPGTRLTVT.

At least ten counts were recorded for this clonotype. This CDR3 is CASSLSLLAGDRFF. The CDR3 DNA is TGTGCCAGCAGTTTATCGTTACTAGCGGGAGATCGCTTCTTC. This chain links TRBV27 with TRBJ2-1, with 11 bases lining up with TRBD2. This CDR3 comprises 14 residues. V lost 0 bases and J lost 16; bases outside the gene matches: 8. CDR1 and CDR2 (germline): MNHEY, SMNVEV (reference sequence).

The chain combines TRBV10-3 with TRBJ1-6; 11 bases match TRBD1. Germline-derived CDR1 and CDR2 are ENHRY and SYGVKD. Trimming at V came to 3 bases and at J to 7 bases, leaving 2 bases not matched to a gene. The CDR3 extends over 15 amino acids. CDR3 DNA: TGTGCCATCAGTGAAGGGGACAGGGGGAATTCACCCCTCCACTTT. This gives the protein CAISEGDRGNSPLHF.

This clonotype was counted at least ten times. The chain recombines TRBV7-2 with TRBJ2-7; 8 nucleotides line up with TRBD2. The CDR3 is 14 residues long. In germline, CDR1 is SGHTA, CDR2 FQGNSA. V shed 5 bases and J 5 bases; nucleotides not matched to a gene: 8. The CDR3, as DNA: TGTGCCAGCAGCCGCGTCGGGGGGGCCCACGAGCAGTACTTC. Translation gives CASSRVGGAHEQYF.

This clonotype has more than one count but fewer than ten. The CDR3 region has the DNA TGTGCCAGTAGTATCACGGGACAGGGGATTGAGAACGAGCAGTACTTC. The encoded protein is CASSITGQGIENEQYF. This chain connects TRBV19 to TRBJ2-7; 10 bases align to TRBD1. In germline, CDR1 is LNHDA, CDR2 SQIVND (reference sequence). The CDR3 length is 16 residues. J lost 5 bases, V lost 3 bases, and 10 bases had no gene match. Full variable domain (remainder filled in from reference TRBV19 and TRBJ2-7): DGGITQSPKYLFRKEGQNVTLSCEQNLNHDAMYWYRQDPGQGLRLIYYSQIVNDFQKGDIAEGYSVSREKKESFPLTVTSAQKNPTAFYLCASSITGQGIENEQYFGPGTRLTVT.

This clonotype has ten or more counts. V usage is TRBV20-1 and J usage is TRBJ1-1, with D maybe TRBD1 (6 bases). The V gene lost 0 bases and the J gene lost 0 bases, with 14 bases spanning the gap. CDR1 and CDR2 from the germline V gene are DFQATT and SNEGSKA (reference sequence). The CDR3 totals 16 residues. CDR3 nucleotides: TGCAGTGCTAGAGATCAGGGGTGGCCTGTGAACACTGAAGCTTTCTTT. Residues: CSARDQGWPVNTEAFF.

This clonotype has at least ten counts. The chain has TRBV30 and TRBJ1-5; 7 bases align to TRBD1. The CDR3 totals 13 residues. With 1 base clipped from V and 7 bases from J, the junction kept 4 bases outside the gene matches. From germline, CDR1 is GTSNPN and CDR2 SVGIG (reference sequence). The CDR3 bases are TGTGCCTGGAGTGAACAGGGGAGACAGCCCCAGCATTTT. As protein: CAWSEQGRQPQHF.

This clonotype was counted between two and nine times. J is TRBJ2-3 and V is TRBV3-1, with 9 bases fitting TRBD1. The V gene end was trimmed by 7 bases and the J gene end by 1 base; junction bases not matched to a gene: 6. There are 15 residues in the CDR3. Germline assignment: CDR1 LGHDT and CDR2 YNNKEL (reference sequence). The DNA of the CDR3 is TGTGCCAGCACCACAGGGGGCCTGGGCACAGATACGCAGTATTTT. Protein sequence: CASTTGGLGTDTQYF.

The V and J genes are TRBV4-1 and TRBJ2-1; maybe TRBD1 (6 bases). V was trimmed by 0 bases and J by 8 bases, leaving 11 bases between them. Per germline, CDR1 MGHRA and CDR2 YSYEKL. The CDR3 contains 14 residues. In DNA form, the CDR3 reads TGCGCCAGCAGCCAAGATACAGGGTACGATGAGCAGTTCTTC. It is translated as CASSQDTGYDEQFF.

This clonotype was detected only a few times. The chain uses TRBV2 and TRBJ2-3, with 7 bases aligning to TRBD1. The junction had 6 bases not matched to a gene; V was cut back by 0 bases and J by 3 bases. The CDR3 runs 16 residues. The germline V gene encodes CDR1 SNHLY and CDR2 FYNNEI. CDR3: CASSEASDRATDTQYF. The CDR3 DNA reads TGTGCCAGCAGTGAAGCGAGCGACAGGGCGACAGATACGCAGTATTTT.

This clonotype was seen only a few times. It may be a read error: a sequence one base away is much more abundant. The rearrangement joins TRBV6-4 to TRBJ2-3; TRBD1 or TRBD2 may be the D gene (5 bases each). This CDR3 has 15 amino acids. The germline V gene has CDR1 MRHNA and CDR2 SNTAGT. In DNA form, the CDR3 reads TGTGCCAGCAGTGAAACGGGGCTACACACAGATGCGCAGTATTTT. Its protein is CASSETGLHTDAQYF.

This clonotype was counted between two and nine times. This rearrangement joins TRBV9 to TRBJ2-2; D call uncertain. CDR3 length: 13 amino acids. Germline CDR1 is SGDLS and CDR2 is YYNGEE. With 4 bases removed from V and 8 bases from J, the gap between germline ends came to 12 bases. The CDR3 protein is CASSSPQSGELFF. CDR3 bases: TGTGCCAGCAGCTCCCCCCAATCTGGGGAGCTGTTTTTT.

This clonotype was counted many times. V gene TRBV6-2 or TRBV6-3 combines with J gene TRBJ1-5; a possible D gene is TRBD1 (6 bases). Germline V gene sequence: CDR1 MNHEY, CDR2 SVGEGT. This CDR3 comprises 14 residues. Trimming removed 6 bases from V and 5 bases from J, with 14 bases in between. This CDR3 is CASRTTGTDQPQHF. The CDR3 coding sequence is TGTGCCAGCAGAACAACAGGGACCGATCAGCCCCAGCATTTT.

This clonotype was found a few times. The chain links TRBV19 to TRBJ2-3; 16 bases match TRBD2. Trimming took 6 bases from V and 1 from J; bases not matched to a gene: 13. Per germline, CDR1 LNHDA and CDR2 SQIVND (reference sequence). The CDR3 covers 20 residues. CDR3 region: CASRTGTSGGGDLGTDTQYF. In DNA form, the CDR3 reads TGTGCCAGTAGAACCGGGACTAGCGGGGGGGGGGATTTGGGCACAGATACGCAGTATTTT. Supplemented by reference TRBV19 and TRBJ2-3, the full variable domain reads DGGITQSPKYLFRKEGQNVTLSCEQNLNHDAMYWYRQDPGQGLRLIYYSQIVNDFQKGDIAEGYSVSREKKESFPLTVTSAQKNPTAFYLCASRTGTSGGGDLGTDTQYFGPGTRLTVL.

V usage is TRBV4-1 and J usage is TRBJ2-6; D ambiguous. This CDR3 has 18 residues. The germline CDR1 and CDR2 sequences are MGHRA and YSYEKL. The V gene lost 0 bases and the J gene lost 0 bases, with 12 bases spanning the gap. CDR3 DNA: TGCGCCAGCAGCCAAGATTTCAAGATAATCTCTGGGGCCAACGTCCTGACTTTC. Encoded protein: CASSQDFKIISGANVLTF.

On this clonotype: This may come from a read error, since a much larger clone is one base off. The chain carries TRBV29-1 and TRBJ1-3; D is undetermined. CDR1 and CDR2 from the germline V gene are SQVTM and ANQGSEA. This CDR3 contains 13 residues. Here the CDR3 reads CGVGHFSGNTIYF. CDR3 coding DNA: TGCGGCGTTGGGCACTTCTCTGGAAACACCATATATTTT.